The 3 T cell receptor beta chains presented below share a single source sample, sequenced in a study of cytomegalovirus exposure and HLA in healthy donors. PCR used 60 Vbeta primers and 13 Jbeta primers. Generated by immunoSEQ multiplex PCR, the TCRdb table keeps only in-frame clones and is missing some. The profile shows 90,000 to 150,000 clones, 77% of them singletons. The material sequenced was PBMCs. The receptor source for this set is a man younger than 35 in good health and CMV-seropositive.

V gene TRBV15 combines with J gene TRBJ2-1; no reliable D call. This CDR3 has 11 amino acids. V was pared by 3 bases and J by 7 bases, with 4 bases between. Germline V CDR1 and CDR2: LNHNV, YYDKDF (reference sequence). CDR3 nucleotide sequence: TGTGCCACCAGCAGTATAAATGAGCAGTTCTTC. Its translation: CATSSINEQFF.

The chain's CDR3 is CAISGTGGWSEQFF. Written as DNA, the CDR3 is TGTGCCATCAGCGGGACAGGGGGCTGGAGTGAGCAGTTCTTC. This chain connects TRBV10-3 to TRBJ2-1; 12 bases agree with TRBD1. Germline V gene lookup returns CDR1 ENHRY and CDR2 SYGVKD. V gave up 6 bases and J gave up 9 bases; unmatched junction bases: 6. The length of the CDR3 is 14 residues.

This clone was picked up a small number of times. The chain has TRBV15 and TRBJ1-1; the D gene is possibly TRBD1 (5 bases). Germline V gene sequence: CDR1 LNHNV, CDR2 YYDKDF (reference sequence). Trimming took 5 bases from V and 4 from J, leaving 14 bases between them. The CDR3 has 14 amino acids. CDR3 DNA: TGTGCCACCAGCGCTTATCAGGGAAGCACTGAAGCTTTCTTT. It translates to CATSAYQGSTEAFF.